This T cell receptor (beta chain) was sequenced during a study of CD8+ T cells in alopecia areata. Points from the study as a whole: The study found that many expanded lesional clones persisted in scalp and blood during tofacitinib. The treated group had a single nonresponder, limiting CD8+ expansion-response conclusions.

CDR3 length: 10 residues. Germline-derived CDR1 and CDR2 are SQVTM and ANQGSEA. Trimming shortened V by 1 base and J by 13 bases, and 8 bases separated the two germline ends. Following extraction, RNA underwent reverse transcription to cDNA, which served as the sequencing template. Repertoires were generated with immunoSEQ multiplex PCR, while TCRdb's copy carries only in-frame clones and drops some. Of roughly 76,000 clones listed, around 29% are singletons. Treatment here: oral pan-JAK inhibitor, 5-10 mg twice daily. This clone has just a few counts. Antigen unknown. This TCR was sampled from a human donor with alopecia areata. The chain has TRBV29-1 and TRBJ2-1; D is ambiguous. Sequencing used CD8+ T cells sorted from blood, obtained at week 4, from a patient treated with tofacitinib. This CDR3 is CSVEGAVQFF. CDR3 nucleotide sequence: TGCAGCGTTGAAGGGGCAGTTCAGTTCTTC.